Shown below are 4 T cell receptor beta chains from a single sample sequenced in a study of T cell changes during pregnancy in multiple sclerosis. TCRdb's copy holds only in-frame clones and misses some; the assay was immunoSEQ multiplex PCR. The sample carries 45,000 to 55,000 clones, approximately 90% recorded once. The source was peripheral blood, collected in the first trimester of pregnancy. These receptors were taken from a female donor with multiple sclerosis, enrolled in a pregnancy study.

The chain has TRBV6-6 and TRBJ2-2; 8 bases agree with TRBD1. There are 16 residues in the CDR3. Trimming at V came to 6 bases and at J to 4 bases, leaving 10 bases not matched to a gene. Germline CDR1 is MNHNY and CDR2 is SVGAGI (reference sequence). CDR3: CASRLGQGPSTGELFF. For the CDR3, the DNA is TGTGCCAGCAGGTTAGGACAGGGACCGAGCACCGGGGAGCTGTTTTTT.

The CDR3 region is CSATFGTGDEQFF. The CDR3 DNA reads TGCAGCGCCACCTTCGGGACAGGGGATGAGCAGTTCTTC. J is TRBJ2-1 and V is TRBV29-1; TRBD1 matches at 10 bases. The germline V gene has CDR1 SQVTM and CDR2 ANQGSEA. Unmatched junction bases numbered 8, after V lost 7 bases and J lost 8 bases. The CDR3 is 13 amino acids.

The chain uses TRBV29-1 and TRBJ2-5, with D possibly being TRBD2 (6 bases). Germline CDR1 reads SQVTM; CDR2 reads ANQGSEA. V lost 3 bases and J 4 bases, leaving 12 bases between the germline ends. The CDR3 is 13 amino acids. CDR3: CSVEARDLETQYF. For the CDR3, the DNA is TGCAGCGTTGAGGCCAGGGACTTAGAGACCCAGTACTTC. The whole variable domain, filled in from reference TRBV29-1 and TRBJ2-5, reads SAVISQKPSRDICQRGTSLTIQCQVDSQVTMMFWYRQQPGQSLTLIATANQGSEATYESGFVIDKFPISRPNLTFSTLTVSNMSPEDSSIYLCSVEARDLETQYFGPGTRLLVL.

The gene calls are TRBV28 and TRBJ2-6; the match to TRBD1 covers 10 bases. V lost 9 bases to trimming and J lost 4 bases; unmatched junction nucleotides: 12. The CDR3 loop spans 17 amino acids. Germline CDR1 is MDHEN and CDR2 is SYDVKM. The CDR3 DNA follows: TGTGCCAGTCGTCGACAGGGGGCACAATTCGGGGCCAACGTCCTGACTTTC. It encodes CASRRQGAQFGANVLTF.